These 23 T cell receptor beta chains came from one sample sequenced in a study of shared clonotypes between healthy human individuals. Naive CD8 isolation took CD45RO-negative cells positively selected for CCR7 and excluded terminally differentiated effector memory CD45RA+ cells. Here immunoSEQ multiplex PCR was the method, and the copy in TCRdb shows in-frame clones only, minus some. The sample holds about 650,000 clones, roughly 95% seen once. Material for sequencing was naive CD8+ T cells sorted from blood. The receptors derive from a young woman in good health.

V usage is TRBV27 and J usage is TRBJ2-3, with D tentatively TRBD1 (6 bases). Trimming took off 2 bases at V and 3 bases at J, with 12 bases between the two ends. The germline CDR1 and CDR2 sequences are MNHEY and SMNVEV (reference sequence). The CDR3 has 15 residues. The CDR3: CASSLMGTSTDTQYF. DNA of the CDR3: TGTGCCAGCAGTTTAATGGGGACATCAACAGATACGCAGTATTTT.

This clone was detected once. The chain uses TRBV6-1 and TRBJ2-2; TRBD1 matches 8 bases. This CDR3 spans 14 amino acids. The ends lost 6 bases at V and 4 bases at J; junction bases unmatched: 4. Germline V gives CDR1 MNHNS, CDR2 SASEGT. As DNA, the CDR3 is TGTGCCAGCAGCCTGGGACAGGCCACCGGGGAGCTGTTTTTT. Protein product: CASSLGQATGELFF.

CDR3 bases: TGTGCCAGTGAAGCGGGAGGCTACGAGCAGTACTTC. It specifies CASEAGGYEQYF. The rearrangement links TRBV6-5 to TRBJ2-7; 9 positions agree with TRBD2. Losses at the gene ends were 9 bases for V and 3 bases for J; bases not matched to a gene: 3. Germline assignment: CDR1 MNHEY and CDR2 SVGAGI. This CDR3 is built from 12 residues.

This chain joins TRBV2 and TRBJ1-2; D gene ambiguous. The germline V gene encodes CDR1 SNHLY and CDR2 FYNNEI. The V end was cut by 1 base, the J end by 3 bases, with 9 bases between. The CDR3 sequence is 14 residues long. The chain's CDR3 is CASSEGSIYYGYTF. The CDR3 nucleotides read TGTGCCAGCAGTGAAGGCAGTATATACTATGGCTACACCTTC.

This chain links TRBV9 with TRBJ2-3, with unresolved D. CDR3 size: 15 residues. Trimming stripped 0 bases from V and 0 bases from J, with 8 bases between. Germline V gene data show CDR1 as SGDLS and CDR2 as YYNGEE. The CDR3 loop is CASSVGSSSTDTQYF. CDR3 sequence (DNA): TGTGCCAGCAGCGTAGGCAGTTCTAGCACAGATACGCAGTATTTT.

To note about this clone: Different DNA sequences within this sample yield the same CDR3. The chain carries TRBV9 and TRBJ2-3; possibly TRBD1 or TRBD2 for D (6 bases each). V shed 0 bases and J shed 3 bases, with 11 bases lying between them. This CDR3 has 15 amino acids. Germline lookup yields CDR1 SGDLS and CDR2 YYNGEE. DNA of the CDR3: TGTGCCAGCAGCGTAGTCGGGGGCGGAACAGATACGCAGTATTTT. This encodes CASSVVGGGTDTQYF.

The genes are TRBV2 and TRBJ1-4; D not certain. V was pared by 7 bases and J by 6 bases, with 12 bases between. Per germline, CDR1 SNHLY and CDR2 FYNNEI. CDR3 length equals 13 residues. The CDR3 DNA reads TGTGCCAGCAATAGAGGTTGGGATGAAAAACTGTTTTTT. Translation gives CASNRGWDEKLFF.

The table lists this clone with a count of one. The V and J genes are TRBV4-1 and TRBJ2-3; TRBD2 agrees at 9 bases. Germline lookup yields CDR1 MGHRA and CDR2 YSYEKL. J gave up 4 bases and V 6 bases, and 8 bases lay outside the gene matches. This CDR3 is 15 amino acids long. The CDR3 bases are TGCGCCAGCAGTCATAGGACTAGCGCCGCAGATACGCAGTATTTT. It is translated as CASSHRTSAADTQYF.

The chain employs TRBV28 and TRBJ2-7; the match to TRBD2 covers 10 bases. Germline V lookup: CDR1 MDHEN, CDR2 SYDVKM. The CDR3 is made up of 14 amino acids. V was pared by 2 bases and J by 4 bases, with 2 bases of the junction left unmatched. CDR3 nucleotide sequence: TGTGCCAGCAGTTTAACTAGCGGGAAGTACGAGCAGTACTTC. Its translation is CASSLTSGKYEQYF.

This sequence joins TRBV10-1 and TRBJ1-2; no definite D call. The CDR3 covers 13 residues. Germline values: CDR1 WNHNN, CDR2 SYGVQD (reference sequence). The V and J ends lost 3 bases and 5 bases respectively, with 10 bases between them. CDR3 sequence (DNA): TGCGCCAGCAGTGACAATCCCCTTTATGGCTACACCTTC. Amino acids: CASSDNPLYGYTF.

This sequence joins TRBV29-1 and TRBJ2-7, with no clear D. The germline V and J ends were trimmed by 6 bases and 2 bases, with 5 bases remaining between them. The length of the CDR3 is 10 residues. Germline loops: CDR1 SQVTM, CDR2 ANQGSEA. CDR3 in amino acids: CSVVTYEQYF. CDR3 sequence (DNA): TGCAGCGTGGTTACCTACGAGCAGTACTTC.

V is TRBV10-3 and J is TRBJ2-1, with TRBD1 identical over 8 bases. This CDR3 is 14 amino acids long. After removal of 6 bases from V and 2 bases from J, the junction contained 3 bases not matched to a gene. Germline assignment: CDR1 ENHRY and CDR2 SYGVKD. The CDR3 sequence is CAIRETGAYNEQFF. Written as DNA, the CDR3 is TGTGCCATCAGAGAGACAGGGGCCTACAATGAGCAGTTCTTC.

A word on this clone: The sample contains more than one DNA sequence encoding this CDR3. The chain employs TRBV27 and TRBJ2-7; TRBD2 aligns across 9 bases. The CDR3 is 13 amino acids. The V gene's germline CDR1 is MNHEY and CDR2 SMNVEV (reference sequence). V was pared by 5 bases and J by 3 bases, with 2 bases of the junction left unmatched. DNA for the CDR3: TGTGCCAGCAGTCAGACTAGCGGCTACGAGCAGTACTTC. Encoded protein: CASSQTSGYEQYF.

The genes are TRBV30 and TRBJ2-1; TRBD1 is a possible D gene (5 bases). The length of the CDR3 is 15 residues. The V gene's germline CDR1 is GTSNPN and CDR2 SVGIG (reference sequence). The V and J ends lost 2 bases and 4 bases respectively, with 15 bases between them. The DNA of the CDR3 is TGTGCCTGGAGTCCCTCCCACAGGATATACAATGAGCAGTTCTTC. This gives the protein CAWSPSHRIYNEQFF.

This chain connects TRBV19 to TRBJ1-5; perhaps TRBD1 as D (6 bases). Trimming removed 4 bases at V and 6 bases at J, with 7 bases between. Germline CDR1 and CDR2: LNHDA and SQIVND (reference sequence). This CDR3 has 12 amino acids. Here the CDR3 DNA reads TGTGCCAGTAGTAGCAGGGGTCAGCCCCAGCATTTT. It specifies CASSSRGQPQHF.

This chain links TRBV18 with TRBJ1-1, with D uncertain. CDR1 and CDR2 from the germline V gene are KGHSH and LQKENI. Trimming cost V 3 bases and J 1 base, with 15 bases left between them. This CDR3 has 16 residues. The CDR3 protein is CASSPPDQLPNTEAFF. For the CDR3, the DNA is TGTGCCAGCTCACCCCCCGATCAACTCCCGAACACTGAAGCTTTCTTT.

The chain is built from TRBV7-8 and TRBJ2-5; TRBD2 matches 8 bases. The ends lost 6 bases at V and 5 bases at J; junction bases unmatched: 14. Germline lookup yields CDR1 SGHVS and CDR2 FQNEAQ. The CDR3 has 16 residues. The DNA for the CDR3 is TGTGCCAGCAGTTCGTTAATAGCGGGACCAGGGGAGACCCAGTACTTC. Amino acid sequence: CASSSLIAGPGETQYF.

This clone was counted only a few times. The gene calls are TRBV19 and TRBJ1-1, with D possibly matching TRBD1 (5 bases). Germline loops: CDR1 LNHDA, CDR2 SQIVND (reference sequence). The germline V and J ends were trimmed by 5 bases and 1 base, with 17 bases remaining between them. The CDR3 covers 16 residues. The CDR3 loop reads CASSPSLGTGNTEAFF. The CDR3 nucleotides read TGTGCCAGTAGTCCCTCACTCGGCACAGGGAACACTGAAGCTTTCTTT.

J is TRBJ2-7 and V is TRBV28, with D tentatively TRBD1 (5 bases). Germline CDR1 reads MDHEN; CDR2 reads SYDVKM. V lost 7 bases and J 2 bases, leaving 15 bases between the germline ends. The CDR3 loop spans 14 amino acids. This CDR3 reads CASISLQATYEQYF. The DNA of the CDR3 is TGTGCCAGCATAAGTCTACAGGCTACCTACGAGCAGTACTTC.

The J gene is TRBJ2-7, the V gene TRBV13; 8 positions match TRBD2. V dropped 5 bases and J dropped 5; count of bases not matched to a gene: 8. This CDR3 contains 14 residues. The germline CDR1 and CDR2 sequences are PRHDT and FYEKMQ (reference sequence). CDR3 amino acids: CASSRLASRDEQYF. The CDR3 DNA is TGTGCCAGCAGCCGACTAGCGTCTAGGGACGAGCAGTACTTC.

This chain links TRBV15 with TRBJ2-3; 8 positions match TRBD1. This CDR3 is 18 amino acids long. Germline V lookup: CDR1 LNHNV, CDR2 YYDKDF (reference sequence). The V and J ends lost 0 bases and 1 base, in that order; junction bases with no gene match: 9. DNA for the CDR3: TGTGCCACCAGCAGAGAGGGGGCCAGGGGACAGGGCACAGATACGCAGTATTTT. Protein sequence: CATSREGARGQGTDTQYF.

The chain couples TRBV25-1 to TRBJ2-1; 7 bases are a match to TRBD2. The CDR3 loop spans 15 amino acids. After removal of 4 bases from V and 0 bases from J, the junction contained 3 bases not matched to a gene. The germline V gene encodes CDR1 MGHDK and CDR2 SYGVNS. The CDR3 loop is CASSGWGGSYNEQFF. CDR3 in DNA: TGTGCCAGCAGTGGGTGGGGGGGCTCCTACAATGAGCAGTTCTTC.

This sequence joins TRBV19 and TRBJ1-1; D is possibly TRBD1 (6 bases). Germline V gene data show CDR1 as LNHDA and CDR2 as SQIVND (reference sequence). V gave up 3 bases and J gave up 4 bases, with 12 bases separating them. There are 14 residues in the CDR3. CDR3 region: CASSMEGVRTEAFF. The CDR3 DNA follows: TGTGCCAGTAGTATGGAGGGGGTCCGCACTGAAGCTTTCTTT.